The source of this TCR beta chain is a study of vaccination effects on CD4 cells after COVID-19. Comments on this clone: Its antigen remains unidentified.

Here immunoSEQ multiplex PCR was the method, and the copy in TCRdb shows in-frame clones only, minus some. The sample includes tens of thousands of clones, under 80% seen only once; the top ten take over 9.5%. In the ViraFEST assay, antigen-specific CD4+ clonotypes were identified by expansion after peptide-pool stimulation. Scientists isolated CD4+ T cells after an approximately 9-day culture period ended. Each vaccine recipient was nucleocapsid antibody negative and had no prior SARS-CoV-2 infection. About 2 million PBMC were seeded per well and grown in the presence of about 9.6 IU/ml IL-2 and around 10 ug/ml peptides. The CDR3 totals 15 residues. CDR1 is SGDLS, CDR2 YYNGEE, per germline. Trimming pared 4 bases from V and 2 bases from J, leaving 15 bases between.

The clonotype was recovered from a human donor who received a COVID-19 vaccine. The rearrangement joins TRBV9 to TRBJ1-2; possibly TRBD1 for D (6 bases). Sequenced here: CD4+ T cells from PBMCs cultured with SARS-CoV-2 spike peptides, sampled before COVID-19 vaccination. Here the CDR3 DNA reads TGTGCCAGCAGCCCGACCTCGGGGGGCAACTATGGCTACACCTTC. Translation: CASSPTSGGNYGYTF.